This is a list of T cell receptor beta chains from one sample in a study of CD8+CD57+ T cells in acquired aplastic anemia. TCRdb used MiXCR to reprocess the reads, holding one entry per CDR3 protein. The repertoire holds about 130,000 distinct CDR3 sequences, with about 46% as singletons. The sample was sorted CD4+, CD8+, or CD8+CD57+ T cells (not recorded which) from PBMCs. The receptors originated from a human donor in good health, serving as a control. Both conserved end residues are trimmed from each CDR3.

v_gene	len	j_gene	CDR3aa
TRBV4-1	17	TRBJ2-3	ASSQAGLAGGKGTDTQY
TRBV7-2	11	TRBJ1-1	ASSDYSGEEAF
TRBV12-3/TRBV12-4	11	TRBJ2-5	ASSPTSGETQY
TRBV4-3	10	TRBJ2-3	ASSPTGDTQY
TRBV19	14	TRBJ2-7	ATRTTGTSATYEQY
TRBV20-1	11	TRBJ2-7	SARDLGSYEQY
TRBV5-1	16	TRBJ2-3	ASSAGLAGAFSTDTQY
TRBV6-1	13	TRBJ2-7	ASGFFGTGGFEQY
TRBV11-2	14	TRBJ1-1	ASSRDAGDLNTEAL
TRBV3-1	15	TRBJ1-5	ASSPRGFQHSNQPQH
TRBV7-9	12	TRBJ1-6	ASSLDRTSSPLH
TRBV6-2/TRBV6-3	13	TRBJ1-2	ASSTGGSANYGYT
TRBV12-3/TRBV12-4	14	TRBJ1-5	ASSFVLGSGNQPQH
TRBV13	12	TRBJ2-7	ASSSSQGSRRQY
TRBV29-1	11	TRBJ2-3	SVGGGGIDTQY
TRBV20-1	13	TRBJ1-2	SARPLAGTRGGYT
TRBV20-1	12	TRBJ2-4	SARTGAGKNIQY
TRBV11-2	13	TRBJ2-3	ASRSLAGYTDTQY